This T cell receptor (beta chain) was captured in a study of T cell changes during pregnancy in multiple sclerosis (dated by TCRdb to the late 2010s). In terms of the full investigation: In women with multiple sclerosis, the researchers looked at how the T cell repertoire shifted as pregnancy progressed.

The library was generated by the immunoSEQ multiplex PCR assay. Held by TCRdb, this immuneACCESS table contains in-frame sequences only and omits some clones. Under half of the omission traces to an unresolved V gene where checked; the cause of the rest is unknown. This sample holds 84,000 or so clones; about 95% were observed only once. The ten top clones hold 2.5% of the sample. As to this clone: Its binding antigen is unknown. Base qualities were left out, and no much larger clone turns up one base away.

The V end gives up 0 bases and the J end 5 bases, leaving 7 bases in the junction not matched to a gene. CDR1 and CDR2 (MGHRA, YSYEKL) derive from the germline V gene. The CDR3, from cysteine to phenylalanine, totals 17 residues. The sequence is cut down to CDR3 DNA, 51 bases in frame from base 1. The material sequenced was peripheral blood, taken in the third trimester of pregnancy. The V and J genes are TRBV4-1 and TRBJ1-2; 12 central bases correspond to TRBD1. The TCR comes from a female donor with multiple sclerosis, enrolled in a pregnancy study. The CDR3 reads CASSQDSGTGGGYGYTF. DNA sequence: TGCGCCAGCAGCCAAGATAGCGGGACAGGGGGCGGTTATGGCTACACCTTC.